This section outlines one TCR beta chain sequence together with its context. The data belong to a study of T cell changes during pregnancy in multiple sclerosis. TCRdb's table, derived via immunoSEQ multiplex PCR, lists solely in-frame clones and lacks some. The data hold 40,000 to 60,000 clones, with around 90% observed a single time. V lost 8 bases, J lost 4 bases, and 8 bases stayed unmatched. Germline assignment: CDR1 MNHNS and CDR2 SASEGT. There are 15 residues in the CDR3. This sequence was found in a female donor with multiple sclerosis, enrolled in a pregnancy study. The chain carries TRBV6-1 and TRBJ1-1; 12 bases align to TRBD1. This material consisted of CD4+ T cells from peripheral blood mononuclear cells, taken in the third trimester of pregnancy. DNA for the CDR3: TGTGCCAGCCTTGGGACAGGGGGCAGGGGCACTGAAGCTTTCTTT. It specifies CASLGTGGRGTEAFF.